A single sample is the source of the 31 T cell receptor beta chains below, sequenced in a study of human T cells and chemical hapten exposure. From the RACE reads, TCRdb called clonotypes with MiXCR, one entry per CDR3 protein. The top ten hold approximately 7% of the sample, which has tens of thousands of distinct CDR3 sequences, 9% to 12% seen once. Indicated time point: patch test 2, 6 weeks after DPC sensitization. The treatment: therapeutic diphenylcyclopropenone sensitization with weekly scalp DPC. The specimen comprised whole blood, sampled in connection with sensitization to the hapten diphenylcyclopropenone (DPC). The receptors were sampled from a woman aged 50 to 65 with alopecia areata. Some clones in this sample may be carry-over from other donors' samples.

The CDR3: CSGDSENYGYTF. The CDR3 DNA reads TGCAGTGGGGACAGCGAGAACTATGGCTACACCTTC. The rearrangement links TRBV29-1 to TRBJ1-2, with TRBD1 matching 7 bases. The CDR3 is made up of 12 amino acids. Germline CDR1 is SQVTM and CDR2 is ANQGSEA.

This clonotype was seen at least ten times. The V and J genes are TRBV6-5 and TRBJ2-7, with 13 bases identical to TRBD2. CDR3 length: 17 residues. CDR1 is MNHEY, CDR2 SVGAGI, per germline. J gave up 4 bases and V 1 base, and 7 bases lay outside the gene matches. The CDR3 DNA reads as TGTGCCAGCAGTTACTGGGCAGGGACTAGCGGGATGTACGAGCAGTACTTC. This codes for CASSYWAGTSGMYEQYF.

This clonotype has ten or more counts. The chain uses TRBV25-1 and TRBJ1-5; possible D gene TRBD1, 5 bases. Germline V gene data show CDR1 as MGHDK and CDR2 as SYGVNS. V dropped 2 bases and J dropped 6 bases, with 8 bases sitting between them. The CDR3 contains 13 residues. The CDR3 protein is CASSETGGQPQHF. In nucleotides, the CDR3 is TGTGCCAGCAGTGAAACTGGGGGTCAGCCCCAGCATTTT.

The chain is built from TRBV7-3 and TRBJ2-1; D is perhaps TRBD2 (6 bases). CDR3 length: 13 amino acids. Germline CDR1 reads SGHTA; CDR2 reads FQGTGA. The V and J ends lost 5 bases and 7 bases respectively, with 12 bases between them. The CDR3 region has the DNA TGTGCCAGCAGCCCTCATGGGGGGAATGAGCAGTTCTTC. This codes for CASSPHGGNEQFF.

This clonotype was recorded at least ten times. V is TRBV7-9 and J is TRBJ1-6, with D hard to call. CDR3 length: 14 residues. The germline CDR1 and CDR2 sequences are SEHNR and FQNEAQ (reference sequence). The V and J ends lost 1 base and 8 bases respectively, with 9 bases between them. The DNA for the CDR3 is TGTGCCAGCAGCTTAGTAGGGCGCGATTCACCCCTCCACTTT. Protein: CASSLVGRDSPLHF.

This clonotype was observed a handful of times. The J gene is TRBJ1-5, the V gene TRBV6-6; D gene ambiguous. The CDR3 consists of 15 residues. The germline V gene has CDR1 MNHNY and CDR2 SVGAGI (reference sequence). Deletions cut 2 bases from V and 7 bases from J, with 15 bases between. The CDR3 reads CASSYILGREQPQHF. Here the CDR3 DNA reads TGTGCCAGCAGTTACATCTTAGGGAGGGAACAGCCCCAGCATTTT.

This clonotype was seen many times. In nucleotides, the CDR3 is TGTGCCTGGAGTCCCGACTTTGAACTACAAGAGACCCAGTACTTC. Translated, it gives CAWSPDFELQETQYF. The genes are TRBV30 and TRBJ2-5, with D unresolved. This CDR3 contains 15 residues. Germline-derived CDR1 and CDR2 are GTSNPN and SVGIG (reference sequence). V was pared by 2 bases and J by 2 bases, with 15 bases between.

This clonotype was picked up many times. The V gene is TRBV20-1, the J gene TRBJ1-2; no firm D call. Between the trimmed V and J ends, which lost 1 base and 7 bases, there was a span of 13 bases. There are 13 residues in the CDR3. Germline V CDR1 and CDR2: DFQATT, SNEGSKA (reference sequence). CDR3 nucleotides: TGCAGTGCTAGAGGAGGCCACCCATTTGGCTACACCTTC. This encodes CSARGGHPFGYTF.

At least ten counts were recorded for this clonotype. The chain uses TRBV24-1 and TRBJ2-1; 9 bases map to TRBD2. The CDR3 covers 15 residues. Trimming removed 2 bases from V and 9 bases from J; junction bases left unmatched: 7. Germline V gene sequence: CDR1 KGHDR, CDR2 SFDVKD. CDR3 bases: TGTGCCACCAGTGATTCCGGCGGGAGGGCCGTTGAGCAGTTCTTC. This codes for CATSDSGGRAVEQFF.

This clonotype was recorded at least ten times. The chain couples TRBV12-5 to TRBJ2-1, with 10 bases lining up with TRBD2. This CDR3 has 17 residues. Germline CDR1 is LGHNT and CDR2 is FRNRAP. J lost 5 bases, V lost 0 bases, and 7 bases had no gene match. The CDR3 region is CASGLVLGTSADNEQFF. As DNA, the CDR3 is TGTGCTAGTGGTTTGGTACTGGGGACTAGCGCCGACAATGAGCAGTTCTTC.

Many counts were recorded for this clonotype. This chain uses TRBV24-1 with TRBJ1-2, with a weak D call TRBD1 (5 bases). Between the trimmed V and J ends, which lost 6 bases and 3 bases, there was a span of 10 bases. The germline gives CDR1 KGHDR, CDR2 SFDVKD. The CDR3 spans 13 residues. The CDR3 spells CATSSQADYGYTF. CDR3 bases: TGTGCCACCAGTTCACAGGCGGACTATGGCTACACCTTC.

This clonotype was found many times. The chain's CDR3 is CASSLGLAANEQFF. CDR3 sequence (DNA): TGTGCCAGCAGCCTGGGACTAGCGGCTAATGAGCAGTTCTTC. The rearrangement uses TRBV7-6 and TRBJ2-1, with TRBD2 matching 11 bases. V shed 5 bases and J 7 bases; nucleotides not matched to a gene: 4. This CDR3 has 14 residues. Germline CDR1 reads SGHVS; CDR2 reads FNYEAQ.

In this sample, this clonotype turned up many times. DNA of the CDR3: TGTGCCAGCAGCCCTTTAGGGGTACTCACTGGGGCCAACGTCCTGACTTTC. It specifies CASSPLGVLTGANVLTF. The V call is TRBV11-2, the J call TRBJ2-6; D might be TRBD1 (5 bases). The CDR3 has 17 residues. CDR1 is SGHAT, CDR2 FQNNGV, per germline. V lost 5 bases to trimming and J lost 2 bases, with 16 bases between them.

A word on this clonotype: A far larger clone differs by one base, so this is likely a read error. The chain is built from TRBV5-6 and TRBJ2-7; D not resolved. The ends were cut back, 2 bases at V and 3 bases at J, with 3 bases in the middle. The CDR3 has 11 amino acids. CDR1 SGHDT and CDR2 YYEEEE come from the germline V gene. CDR3 protein: CASSLNYEQYF. As DNA, the CDR3 is TGTGCCAGCAGCTTAAACTACGAGCAGTACTTC.

This clonotype was seen repeatedly, ten times or more. The CDR3 DNA is TGCGCCAGCAGCTTGCCCGACGGGACTGGGAACACTGAAGCTTTCTTT. Translation gives CASSLPDGTGNTEAFF. The chain has TRBV5-1 and TRBJ1-1; possible D gene TRBD1, 5 bases. Germline CDR1 and CDR2: SGHRS and YFSETQ. The CDR3 extends over 16 amino acids. The ends were cut back, 1 base at V and 1 base at J, with 14 bases in the middle.

This clonotype was detected ten times or more. This chain links TRBV5-1 with TRBJ2-5, with a tentative D call TRBD2 (5 bases). The CDR3 is 15 amino acids. Trimming stripped 1 base from V and 2 bases from J, with 12 bases between. Germline V gene data show CDR1 as SGHRS and CDR2 as YFSETQ. The CDR3 coding sequence is TGCGCCAGCAGCTTGTGGACTCAAGGTCAAGAGACCCAGTACTTC. Protein: CASSLWTQGQETQYF.

This clonotype was counted at least ten times. The V and J genes are TRBV5-1 and TRBJ2-3, with TRBD2 as a possible D gene (5 bases). Trimming removed 4 bases at V and 0 bases at J, with 18 bases between. The CDR3 runs to 17 residues. CDR1 is SGHRS and CDR2 is YFSETQ in the germline V gene. Here the CDR3 reads CASSPSSVEGSTDTQYF. The CDR3 DNA reads TGCGCCAGCAGCCCCTCAAGCGTAGAGGGAAGCACAGATACGCAGTATTTT.

There are many counts of this clonotype. The V and J genes are TRBV12-3 or TRBV12-4 and TRBJ1-1, with a possible D match to TRBD1 (6 bases). The ends were cut back, 3 bases at V and 1 base at J, with 9 bases in the middle. The CDR3 is made up of 14 amino acids. CDR3 in DNA: TGTGCCAGCAGTTTTCAGGGGACGAACACTGAAGCTTTCTTT. Translating it yields CASSFQGTNTEAFF.

Concerning this clonotype itself: The missing conserved phenylalanine or tryptophan at the end of this CDR3 makes a read error likely. The genes are TRBV4-2 and TRBJ2-3; 12 bases are a match to TRBD2. This CDR3 spans 18 amino acids. CDR1 is LGHNA, CDR2 YNFKEQ, per germline. Trimming removed 0 bases from V and 4 bases from J; junction bases left unmatched: 8. CDR3 DNA: TGTGCCAGCAGCCAAGATCAGGTGACTAGCGGGAGCCCAGATACGCAGTATTCT. Encoded protein: CASSQDQVTSGSPDTQYS.

In its sample, this clonotype ranks as medium-sized. This chain links TRBV12-3 or TRBV12-4 with TRBJ2-1; D is uncertain. V was clipped by 6 bases and J by 0 bases, with 12 bases between them. The CDR3 loop spans 15 amino acids. CDR3 bases: TGTGCCAGCAGCCAAGCTTCAGGCTCCTACAATGAGCAGTTCTTC. This gives the protein CASSQASGSYNEQFF.

The V gene is TRBV2, the J gene TRBJ2-1; 9 bases match TRBD1. Germline assignment: CDR1 SNHLY and CDR2 FYNNEI. The CDR3 spans 13 residues. V lost 4 bases and J lost 5; bases outside the gene matches: 0. The CDR3 here is CASSGQGDNEQFF. Here the CDR3 DNA reads TGTGCCAGCAGTGGACAGGGGGACAATGAGCAGTTCTTC. The full variable domain, completed using reference TRBV2 and TRBJ2-1, is EPEVTQTPSHQVTQMGQEVILRCVPISNHLYFYWYRQILGQKVEFLVSFYNNEISEKSEIFDDQFSVERPDGSNFTLKIRSTKLEDSAMYFCASSGQGDNEQFFGPGTRLTVL.

This clonotype was seen at least ten times. The CDR3, as DNA: TGCAGTGCTAGAGACCTAAGCGTGGGGCCCTACGAGCAGTACTTC. Translation: CSARDLSVGPYEQYF. V gene TRBV20-1 combines with J gene TRBJ2-7, with a possible D match to TRBD1 (5 bases). V was cut by 0 bases and J by 2 bases, with 14 bases left in between. The CDR3 is 15 residues long. CDR1 and CDR2 (germline): DFQATT, SNEGSKA (reference sequence).

The rearrangement joins TRBV12-3 or TRBV12-4 to TRBJ2-1; 8 bases are a match to TRBD2. J lost 4 bases, V lost 4 bases, and 9 bases had no gene match. This CDR3 has 16 residues. CDR3 DNA sequence: TGTGCCAGCAGTTCTAATATGGGACTAGAGTACAATGAGCAGTTCTTC. It yields the protein CASSSNMGLEYNEQFF.

This clonotype was seen at least ten times. The rearrangement uses TRBV10-2 and TRBJ2-4, with D possibly called TRBD1 or TRBD2 (5 bases each). The ends were cut back, 6 bases at V and 3 bases at J, with 15 bases in the middle. The CDR3 has 15 residues. Germline V gene lookup returns CDR1 WSHSY and CDR2 SAAADI. The CDR3, as DNA: TGCGCCAGCAGGGACTGGGGACGAGACAAAAACATTCAGTACTTC. Encoded protein: CASRDWGRDKNIQYF.

This clonotype showed up many times. The chain combines TRBV29-1 with TRBJ2-1; TRBD2 matches 14 bases. V was pared by 7 bases and J by 5 bases, with 4 bases of the junction left unmatched. This CDR3 region has 14 residues. CDR1 and CDR2 from the germline V gene are SQVTM and ANQGSEA. CDR3 in amino acids: CSARLAGGNNEQFF. DNA of the CDR3: TGCAGCGCCAGACTAGCGGGAGGGAACAATGAGCAGTTCTTC.

This clonotype occurred many times. J is TRBJ1-5 and V is TRBV20-1; D is possibly TRBD1 (5 bases). V lost 4 bases and J 1 base, leaving 11 bases between the germline ends. This CDR3 region has 14 residues. Germline CDR1 reads DFQATT; CDR2 reads SNEGSKA (reference sequence). This CDR3 reads CSATGTGSNQPQHF. In DNA, the CDR3 is TGCAGTGCTACCGGGACCGGGAGCAATCAGCCCCAGCATTTT.

This clonotype was seen ten or more times. This chain links TRBV18 with TRBJ2-7; D gene unclear. V was clipped by 1 base and J by 2 bases, with 3 bases between them. CDR3 length equals 12 residues. Germline V gene sequence: CDR1 KGHSH, CDR2 LQKENI. The CDR3 DNA is TGTGCCAGCTCACCACATCCCTACGAGCAGTACTTC. Amino acids: CASSPHPYEQYF.

This clonotype came up many times. This chain links TRBV29-1 with TRBJ2-7; D may match TRBD1 or TRBD2 (5 bases each). CDR3 size: 13 residues. V lost 5 bases and J 6 bases, leaving 17 bases between the germline ends. Germline V CDR1 and CDR2: SQVTM, ANQGSEA. The CDR3 nucleotides are TGCAGCGTTCGCGGACTCCTGCAGGGCGAGCAGTACTTC. Encoded protein: CSVRGLLQGEQYF.

This clonotype was seen many times. The chain uses TRBV12-3 or TRBV12-4 and TRBJ2-5; possibly TRBD1 or TRBD2 for D (7 bases each). The CDR3 extends over 17 amino acids. With 7 bases removed from V and 4 bases from J, the gap between germline ends came to 25 bases. The CDR3 here is CASTNYREGASRETQYF. The CDR3, as DNA: TGTGCCAGCACCAATTATAGGGAGGGGGCTTCAAGAGAGACCCAGTACTTC.

V is TRBV7-8 and J is TRBJ1-1, with D uncertain. The germline V gene encodes CDR1 SGHVS and CDR2 FQNEAQ. The ends were cut back, 3 bases at V and 1 base at J, with 9 bases in the middle. CDR3 size: 14 residues. CDR3 loop: CASSFRQKNTEAFF. In DNA, the CDR3 is TGTGCCAGCAGCTTCCGTCAGAAGAACACTGAAGCTTTCTTT.

This clonotype came up many times. V is TRBV3-1 and J is TRBJ2-7; the match to TRBD2 covers 9 bases. Germline V lookup: CDR1 LGHDT, CDR2 YNNKEL (reference sequence). This CDR3 has 14 residues. J was trimmed by 3 bases and V by 3 bases; bases with no gene match: 3. CDR3 DNA sequence: TGTGCCAGCAGCCAGCGGGGGGGACGCTACGAGCAGTACTTC. This codes for CASSQRGGRYEQYF.